This T cell receptor (beta chain) was profiled in a study of blood T cell repertoires in COVID-19. Study at large: T cells, B-cell-depleted T cells, or PBMCs provided the cDNA or gDNA that served as material.

Authors' methods: Amplification with reference gene primers provided the estimates of nucleated cell counts. The protocol was immunoSEQ multiplex PCR, while the TCRdb copy is restricted to in-frame clones and leaves out a portion. V and J calls plus clone size are reproduced from that table; the DNA served to infer D and trimming. In the table there are about 49,000 clones, roughly nine tenths of which are singletons. This receptor was obtained from a man aged 35 to 55 with active COVID-19. Sequenced material: peripheral blood.

For the CDR3, the DNA is TGCGCCAGCAGCTGGGACAGATCCTACGAGCAGTACTTC. It yields the protein CASSWDRSYEQYF. The chain uses TRBV4-1 and TRBJ2-7; 7 positions agree with TRBD1. CDR1 is MGHRA, CDR2 YSYEKL, per germline. V shed 5 bases and J 1 base; nucleotides not matched to a gene: 2. The CDR3 length is 13 residues.